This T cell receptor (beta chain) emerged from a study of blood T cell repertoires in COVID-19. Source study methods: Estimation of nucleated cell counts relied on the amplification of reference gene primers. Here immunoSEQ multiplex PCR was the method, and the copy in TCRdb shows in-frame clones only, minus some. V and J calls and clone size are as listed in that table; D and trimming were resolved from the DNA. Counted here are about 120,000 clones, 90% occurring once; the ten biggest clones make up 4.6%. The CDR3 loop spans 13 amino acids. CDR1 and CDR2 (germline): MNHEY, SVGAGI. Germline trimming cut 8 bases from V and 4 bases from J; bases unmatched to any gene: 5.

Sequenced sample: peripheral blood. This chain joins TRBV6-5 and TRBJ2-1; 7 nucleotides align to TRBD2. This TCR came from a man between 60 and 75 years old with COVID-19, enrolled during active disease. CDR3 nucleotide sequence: TGTGCCAGCGAGGGACTATTTTACAATGAGCAGTTCTTC. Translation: CASEGLFYNEQFF.